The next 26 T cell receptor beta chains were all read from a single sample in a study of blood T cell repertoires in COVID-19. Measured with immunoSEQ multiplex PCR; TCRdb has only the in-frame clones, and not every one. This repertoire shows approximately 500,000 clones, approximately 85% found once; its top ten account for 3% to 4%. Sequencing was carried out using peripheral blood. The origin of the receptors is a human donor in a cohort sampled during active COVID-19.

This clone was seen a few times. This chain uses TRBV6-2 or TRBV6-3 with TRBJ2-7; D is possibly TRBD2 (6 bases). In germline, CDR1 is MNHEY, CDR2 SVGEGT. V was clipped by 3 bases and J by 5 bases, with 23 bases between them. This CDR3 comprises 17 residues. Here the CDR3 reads CASSYPLGGAKIHEQYF. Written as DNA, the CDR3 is TGTGCCAGCAGTTATCCCCTGGGCGGGGCGAAAATCCACGAGCAGTACTTC.

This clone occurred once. CDR3 nucleotides: TGTGCCAGCAGTATTACTAGCGGGGCCTACAATGAGCAGTTCTTC. Translated, it gives CASSITSGAYNEQFF. The chain uses TRBV6-5 and TRBJ2-1, with TRBD2 matching over 10 bases. Germline assignment: CDR1 MNHEY and CDR2 SVGAGI. Losses at the gene ends were 5 bases for V and 2 bases for J; bases not matched to a gene: 3. CDR3 length equals 15 residues.

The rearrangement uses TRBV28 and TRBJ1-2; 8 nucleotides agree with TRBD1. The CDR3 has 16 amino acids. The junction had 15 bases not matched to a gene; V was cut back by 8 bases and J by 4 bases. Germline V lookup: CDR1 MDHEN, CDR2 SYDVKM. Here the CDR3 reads CASYAVLGTGFYGYTF. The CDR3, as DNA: TGTGCCAGCTACGCCGTTCTCGGGACAGGATTCTATGGCTACACCTTC.

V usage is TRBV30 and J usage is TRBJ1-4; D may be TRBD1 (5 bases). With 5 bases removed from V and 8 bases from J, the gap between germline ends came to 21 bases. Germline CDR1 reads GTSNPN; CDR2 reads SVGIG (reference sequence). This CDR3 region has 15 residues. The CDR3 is CAWEGTRAQGEKLFF. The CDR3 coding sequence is TGTGCCTGGGAGGGAACCCGGGCCCAGGGAGAAAAACTGTTTTTT.

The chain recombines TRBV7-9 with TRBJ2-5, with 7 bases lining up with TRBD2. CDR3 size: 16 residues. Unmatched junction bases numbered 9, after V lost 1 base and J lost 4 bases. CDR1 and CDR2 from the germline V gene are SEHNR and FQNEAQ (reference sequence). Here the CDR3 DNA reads TGTGCCAGCAGCTTAGGGGCGGGCGGGAGATCAGAGACCCAGTACTTC. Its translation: CASSLGAGGRSETQYF.

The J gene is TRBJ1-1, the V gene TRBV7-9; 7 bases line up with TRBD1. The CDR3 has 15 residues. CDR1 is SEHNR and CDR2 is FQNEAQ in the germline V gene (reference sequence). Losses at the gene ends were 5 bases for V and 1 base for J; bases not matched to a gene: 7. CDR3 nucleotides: TGTGCCAGCAGCCTAAGGGGACAGACGAACACTGAAGCTTTCTTT. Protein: CASSLRGQTNTEAFF.

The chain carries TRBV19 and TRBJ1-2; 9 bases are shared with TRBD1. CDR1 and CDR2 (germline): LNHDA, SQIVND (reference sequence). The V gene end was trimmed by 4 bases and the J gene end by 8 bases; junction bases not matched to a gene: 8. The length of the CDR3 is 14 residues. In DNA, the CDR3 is TGTGCCAGTAGTACCGGGACAGGGACGGGAGGCTACACCTTC. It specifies CASSTGTGTGGYTF.

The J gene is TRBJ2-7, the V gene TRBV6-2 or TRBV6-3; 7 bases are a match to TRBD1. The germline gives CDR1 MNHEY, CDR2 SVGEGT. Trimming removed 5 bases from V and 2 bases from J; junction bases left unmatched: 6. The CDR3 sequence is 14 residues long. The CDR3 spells CASSTPGTAYEQYF. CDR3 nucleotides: TGTGCCAGCAGTACCCCCGGGACAGCCTACGAGCAGTACTTC.

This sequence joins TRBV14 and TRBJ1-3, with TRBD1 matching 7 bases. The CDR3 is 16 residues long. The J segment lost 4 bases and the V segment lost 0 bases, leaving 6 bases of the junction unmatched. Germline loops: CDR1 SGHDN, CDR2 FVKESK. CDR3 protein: CASSQERQGAGNTIYF. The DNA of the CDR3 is TGTGCCAGCAGCCAAGAGAGACAGGGTGCCGGAAACACCATATATTTT.

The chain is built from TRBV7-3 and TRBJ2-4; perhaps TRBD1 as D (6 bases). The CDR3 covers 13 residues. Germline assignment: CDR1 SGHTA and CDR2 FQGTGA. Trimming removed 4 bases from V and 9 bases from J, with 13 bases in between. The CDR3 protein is CASSSLGGSIQYF. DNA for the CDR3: TGTGCCAGCAGCTCCCTAGGGGGAAGCATTCAGTACTTC.

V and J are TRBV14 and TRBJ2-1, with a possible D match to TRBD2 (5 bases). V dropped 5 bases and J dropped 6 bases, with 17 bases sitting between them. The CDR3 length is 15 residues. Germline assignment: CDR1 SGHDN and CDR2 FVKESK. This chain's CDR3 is CASSRVVRGINEQFF. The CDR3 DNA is TGTGCCAGCAGCAGGGTCGTCAGAGGGATCAATGAGCAGTTCTTC.

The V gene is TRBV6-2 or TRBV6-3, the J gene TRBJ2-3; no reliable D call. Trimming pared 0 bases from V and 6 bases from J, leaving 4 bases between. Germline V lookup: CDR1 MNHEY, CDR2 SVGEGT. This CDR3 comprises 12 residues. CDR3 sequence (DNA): TGTGCCAGCAGTTACTCCCCTGATACGCAGTATTTT. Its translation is CASSYSPDTQYF.

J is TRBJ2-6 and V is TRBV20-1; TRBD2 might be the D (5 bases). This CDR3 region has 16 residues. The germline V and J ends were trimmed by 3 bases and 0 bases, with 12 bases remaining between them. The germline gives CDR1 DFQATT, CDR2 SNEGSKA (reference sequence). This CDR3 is CSASAAAGSGANVLTF. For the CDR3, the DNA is TGCAGTGCTAGTGCGGCGGCGGGCTCTGGGGCCAACGTCCTGACTTTC.

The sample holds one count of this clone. The CDR3 sequence: CASSFNSPGGEGYTF. CDR3 coding DNA: TGTGCCAGCAGCTTTAATAGTCCGGGGGGCGAAGGCTACACCTTC. The V and J genes are TRBV7-2 and TRBJ1-2; a possible D gene is TRBD1 (6 bases). The germline V and J ends were trimmed by 3 bases and 8 bases, with 19 bases remaining between them. The V gene's germline CDR1 is SGHTA and CDR2 FQGNSA. The CDR3 consists of 15 residues.

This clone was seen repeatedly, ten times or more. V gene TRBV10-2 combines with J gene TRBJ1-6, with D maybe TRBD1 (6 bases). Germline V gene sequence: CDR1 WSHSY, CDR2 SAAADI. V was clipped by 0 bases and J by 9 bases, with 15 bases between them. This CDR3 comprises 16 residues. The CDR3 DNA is TGCGCCAGCAGTGAGTCCAACAGGGACCCAGGTTCACCCCTCCACTTT. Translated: CASSESNRDPGSPLHF.

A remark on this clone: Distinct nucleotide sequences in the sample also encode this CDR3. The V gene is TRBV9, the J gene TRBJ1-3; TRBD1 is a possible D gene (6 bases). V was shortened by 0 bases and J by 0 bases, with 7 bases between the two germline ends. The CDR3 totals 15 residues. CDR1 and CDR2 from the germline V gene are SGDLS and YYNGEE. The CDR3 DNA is TGTGCCAGCAGCGTAGAAGGGGGCTCTGGAAACACCATATATTTT. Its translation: CASSVEGGSGNTIYF.

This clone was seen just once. The CDR3 protein is CASSLGFRGPGELFF. The DNA for the CDR3 is TGCGCCAGCAGCTTAGGATTTCGCGGCCCCGGGGAGCTGTTTTTT. This chain connects TRBV5-1 to TRBJ2-2; D gene uncertain. The CDR3 totals 15 residues. V lost 2 bases to trimming and J lost 6 bases, with 14 bases between them. CDR1 and CDR2 from the germline V gene are SGHRS and YFSETQ.

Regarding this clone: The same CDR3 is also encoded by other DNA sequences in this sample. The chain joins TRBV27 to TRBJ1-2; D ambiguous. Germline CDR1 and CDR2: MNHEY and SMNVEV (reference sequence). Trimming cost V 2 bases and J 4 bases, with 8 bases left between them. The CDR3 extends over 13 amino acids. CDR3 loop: CASSLVGSYGYTF. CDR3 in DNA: TGTGCCAGCAGTTTAGTGGGGAGCTATGGCTACACCTTC.

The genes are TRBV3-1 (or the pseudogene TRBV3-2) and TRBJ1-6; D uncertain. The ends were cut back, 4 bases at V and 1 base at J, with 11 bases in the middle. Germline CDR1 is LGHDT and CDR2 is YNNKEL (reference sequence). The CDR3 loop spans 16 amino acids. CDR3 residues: CASSLRVQSYNSPLHF. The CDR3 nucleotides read TGTGCCAGCAGCCTGCGGGTGCAGTCCTATAATTCACCCCTCCACTTT.

The CDR3: CASSLVGRSEETQYF. The CDR3 DNA sequence: TGCGCCAGCAGCTTGGTGGGCAGATCTGAAGAGACCCAGTACTTC. The V gene is TRBV5-1, the J gene TRBJ2-5; D is undetermined. The CDR3 sequence is 15 residues long. V lost 0 bases to trimming and J lost 3 bases, with 12 bases between them. Per germline, CDR1 SGHRS and CDR2 YFSETQ.

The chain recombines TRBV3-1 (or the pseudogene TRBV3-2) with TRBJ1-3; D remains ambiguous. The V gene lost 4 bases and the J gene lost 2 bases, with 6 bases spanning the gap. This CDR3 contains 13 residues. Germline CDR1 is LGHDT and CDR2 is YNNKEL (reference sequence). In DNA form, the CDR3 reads TGTGCCAGCAGCCCAACAGCTGGAAACACCATATATTTT. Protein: CASSPTAGNTIYF.

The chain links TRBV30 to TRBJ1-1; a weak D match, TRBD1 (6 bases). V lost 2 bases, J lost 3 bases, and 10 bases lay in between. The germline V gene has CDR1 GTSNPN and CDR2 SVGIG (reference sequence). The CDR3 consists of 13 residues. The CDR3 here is CAWSRTVHTEAFF. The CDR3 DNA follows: TGTGCCTGGAGTAGGACAGTTCACACTGAAGCTTTCTTT.

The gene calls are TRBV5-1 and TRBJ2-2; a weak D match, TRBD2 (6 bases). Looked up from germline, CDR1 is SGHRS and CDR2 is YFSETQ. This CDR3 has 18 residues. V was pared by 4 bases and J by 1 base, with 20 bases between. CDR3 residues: CASSRRVGIAVNTGELFF. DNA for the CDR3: TGCGCCAGCAGCCGCCGGGTGGGAATAGCGGTGAACACCGGGGAGCTGTTTTTT.

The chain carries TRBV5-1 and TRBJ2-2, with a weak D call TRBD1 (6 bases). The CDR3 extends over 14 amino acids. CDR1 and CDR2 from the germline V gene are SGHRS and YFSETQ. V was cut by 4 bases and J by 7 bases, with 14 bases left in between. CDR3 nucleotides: TGCGCCAGCAGCAGAATACAGGGTAGCGGGGAGCTGTTTTTT. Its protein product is CASSRIQGSGELFF.

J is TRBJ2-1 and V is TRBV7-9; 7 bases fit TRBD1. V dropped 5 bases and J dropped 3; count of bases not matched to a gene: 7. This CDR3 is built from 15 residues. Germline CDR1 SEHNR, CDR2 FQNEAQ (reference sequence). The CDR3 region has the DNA TGTGCCAGCAGCAAGACAGGGTCCAACTACAATGAGCAGTTCTTC. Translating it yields CASSKTGSNYNEQFF.

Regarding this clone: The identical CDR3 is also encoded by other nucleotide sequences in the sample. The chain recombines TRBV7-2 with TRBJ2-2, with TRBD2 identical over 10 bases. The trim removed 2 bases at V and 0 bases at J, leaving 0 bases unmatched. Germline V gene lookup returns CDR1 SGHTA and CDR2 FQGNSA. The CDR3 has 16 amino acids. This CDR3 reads CASSLTSGANTGELFF. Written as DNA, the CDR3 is TGTGCCAGCAGCTTAACTAGCGGGGCGAACACCGGGGAGCTGTTTTTT.